Listed below are T cell receptor beta chains from one sample, sequenced in a study of blood T cells in healthy people across ages. TCRdb fed the 5' RACE reads into MiXCR, producing one record per CDR3 protein. The repertoire holds about 1.8 million distinct CDR3 sequences, with 49% as singletons. The sample comprised blood. The receptors here all came from a woman aged 35 to 49 in good health. CDR3s include the opening cysteine and the closing phenylalanine or tryptophan. A D gene is named only where the DNA matches it firmly. Size tells how often a clone was seen (once, few, many) or the class of an expanded clone, and some rows leave it out.

D gene	V gene	J gene	clone size	CDR3 DNA	CDR3 protein
.	TRBV7-2	TRBJ2-3	.	TGTGCCAGCAGCTTAAGGAGCGGGCAAGATACGCAGTATTTT	CASSLRSGQDTQYF
TRBD1	TRBV4-3	TRBJ2-7	.	TGCGCCAGCAGCCAGGCACCGCTGGGACAGGAAAAAAACGAGCAGTACTTC	CASSQAPLGQEKNEQYF
.	TRBV20-1	TRBJ1-2	few	TGCAGTGCTAGAGACTTGGGCGACCCCTCCCGACGTAACTATGGCTACACCTTC	CSARDLGDPSRRNYGYTF
.	TRBV10-2	TRBJ2-7	.	TGCGCCAGCACGGTGGACAGCTCCTACGAGCAGTACTTC	CASTVDSSYEQYF
.	TRBV11-2	TRBJ2-7	once	TGTGCCAGCAGCCGCCTTAGGACCAAAAGTTACGAGCAGTACTTC	CASSRLRTKSYEQYF
TRBD1	TRBV4-3	TRBJ2-3	.	TGCGCCAGCAGCCAAGACCCCTCCGGGACAGGGACGGCGAGCACAGATACGCAGTATTTT	CASSQDPSGTGTASTDTQYF
.	TRBV25-1	TRBJ1-4	.	TGTGCCAGCAGTGAATTTCCCGGTATTTGGGGTGAAAAACTGTTTTTT	CASSEFPGIWGEKLFF
.	TRBV4-1	TRBJ2-3	.	TGCGCCAGCAGCCAAGATTTGGCTAGCGCAAGGACTGATACGCAGTATTTT	CASSQDLASARTDTQYF
TRBD2	TRBV7-2	TRBJ2-1	few	TGTGCCAGCAGCTCCTTCGGACTAGCGGGGGGGTATGAGCAGTTCTTC	CASSSFGLAGGYEQFF
TRBD1	TRBV10-3	TRBJ2-3	.	TGTGCCATCAGTTCAGACAGGGTCGGCACAGATACGCAGTATTTT	CAISSDRVGTDTQYF
.	TRBV7-2	TRBJ2-7	.	TGTGCCAGCAGCGTGACGGTAGCTAGCTCCTACGAGCAGTACTTC	CASSVTVASSYEQYF
.	TRBV5-1	TRBJ2-1	few	TGCGCCAGCAGCTTGGACCCGATCAATGAGCAGTTCTTC	CASSLDPINEQFF
.	TRBV4-1	TRBJ2-5	.	TGTGCCAGCAGCCAAGATGGTCAGGGAGGAGAGACCCAGTACTTC	CASSQDGQGGETQYF
.	TRBV28	TRBJ1-5	.	TGTGCCAGCAGTCCTCCGGGGGGCACTAATCAGCCCCAGCATTTT	CASSPPGGTNQPQHF
.	TRBV6-5	TRBJ2-7	.	TGTGCCAGCAGCAGACAGGACGCCTACGGGCAGTACTTC	CASSRQDAYGQYF
TRBD1	TRBV28	TRBJ1-2	.	TGTGCCAGCAGTTCTCAGGGGACAGGGGCCTTTTATGGCTACACCTTC	CASSSQGTGAFYGYTF
.	TRBV27	TRBJ2-1	.	TGTGCCAGCAGTTTATTTTTTGGGAATGAGCAGTTCTTC	CASSLFFGNEQFF
.	TRBV7-9	TRBJ1-2	.	TGTGCCAGCAGCTTATCTGGGGCCCCAAACTATGGCTACACCTTC	CASSLSGAPNYGYTF
TRBD1	TRBV20-1	TRBJ1-5	.	TGCAGTGCGGGGGGACAGATTAGCAATCAGCCCCAGCATTTT	CSAGGQISNQPQHF
.	TRBV4-3	TRBJ2-3	.	TGCGCCAGCAGCCAGGCCCCTGGGGCCCCAGATACGCAGTATTTT	CASSQAPGAPDTQYF
.	TRBV15	TRBJ2-3	.	TGTGCCACCAGCCAAGCGAGGAGCACAGATACGCAGTATTTT	CATSQARSTDTQYF
.	TRBV5-1	TRBJ2-5	.	TGCGCCAGCAGCCCCGCTCCCCCCCAAGAGACCCAGTACTTC	CASSPAPPQETQYF
.	TRBV9	TRBJ2-3	.	TGTGCCAGCAGCCCCCACCATCAGGGTTGGGGCACAGATACGCAGTATTTT	CASSPHHQGWGTDTQYF
TRBD1	TRBV20-1	TRBJ1-5	.	TGCAGTGCCCCGCGTGGACAGGGACGGTATCAGCCCCAGCATTTT	CSAPRGQGRYQPQHF
TRBD2	TRBV20-1	TRBJ2-5	few	TGCAGTGCTAGAGATCCAACTAGCGGGGGAAGCCAGTACTTC	CSARDPTSGGSQYF
.	TRBV20-1	TRBJ1-2	.	TGCAGTGCTAGTAAGAACAGTGGCTATGGCTACACCTTC	CSASKNSGYGYTF
TRBD1	TRBV28	TRBJ2-3	.	TGTGCCAGCAGTTTTGGGACAGGGACTAGCACAGATACGCAGTATTTT	CASSFGTGTSTDTQYF
.	TRBV7-2	TRBJ2-1	few	TGTGCCAGCAGCTTACTTCTACGTCGAGAGCAGTTCTTC	CASSLLLRREQFF
.	TRBV24-1	TRBJ2-1	few	TGTGCCGTAGGGCGGTCCTACAATGAGCAGTTCTTC	CAVGRSYNEQFF
TRBD2	TRBV20-1	TRBJ2-5	once	TGCAGTGCCACTCATACGGGGACTAGCGGGGGGGTGTACGAGACCCAGTACTTC	CSATHTGTSGGVYETQYF
.	TRBV28	TRBJ2-1	once	TGTGCCAGCAGATCCCGGGGCCTCAATGAGCAGTTCTTC	CASRSRGLNEQFF
TRBD2	TRBV7-7	TRBJ2-5	few	TGTGCTAGCGGGATGGGAAGGCAAGAGACCCAGTACTTC	CASGMGRQETQYF
.	TRBV27	TRBJ2-1	.	TGTGCCAGCAATCCCGAGGGTAGGCGAACCCCCAATGAGCAGTTCTTC	CASNPEGRRTPNEQFF
TRBD1	TRBV4-2	TRBJ2-7	.	TGTGCCAGCAGCCCCGGTCCGGGACAGGGCCTCTACGAGCAGTACTTC	CASSPGPGQGLYEQYF
.	TRBV5-1	TRBJ1-1	.	TGCGCCAGCAGCACAACAGGGTCGGTCATGAACACTGAAGCTTTCTTT	CASSTTGSVMNTEAFF
.	TRBV2	TRBJ2-5	.	TGTGCCAGCAGGGCTACACTAGGTTTTTGGGAGACCCAGTACTTC	CASRATLGFWETQYF
TRBD2	TRBV6-1	TRBJ2-1	.	TGTGCCAGCAGTCGAGGGCGAGGACTAGCGGGGGGCAATGAGCAGTTCTTC	CASSRGRGLAGGNEQFF
.	TRBV7-2	TRBJ2-7	.	TGTGCCAGCAGCCGTCGGGTCTCCGAGGGAGAGCAGTACTTC	CASSRRVSEGEQYF
TRBD1	TRBV27	TRBJ1-2	.	TGTGCCAGCAGTTTAGGGGGACAGGGGGCGAAAGGCTACACCTTC	CASSLGGQGAKGYTF
.	TRBV7-8	TRBJ2-1	.	TGTGCCAGCAGCTCCCTTAGCGTAGACCCTCTTTACAATGAGCAGTTCTTC	CASSSLSVDPLYNEQFF
TRBD1	TRBV5-1	TRBJ2-1	few	TGCGCCAGCAGCTTACCGGGACAGGGCTCGTCACCCCTCTACAATGAGCAGTTCTTC	CASSLPGQGSSPLYNEQFF
.	TRBV28	TRBJ2-5	.	TGTGCCAGCAGTTTAGATGATCCCAAAGAGACCCAGTACTTC	CASSLDDPKETQYF
TRBD1	TRBV13	TRBJ1-4	.	TGTGCCAGCAGCTTTAGTAGCGGACAGGAAAATGAAAAACTGTTTTTT	CASSFSSGQENEKLFF
.	TRBV28	TRBJ1-4	.	TGTGCCAGCTGCGAACAGGGTTTAGGGGAAAAACTGTTTTTT	CASCEQGLGEKLFF
.	TRBV20-1	TRBJ2-6	.	TGCAGTGCTAGAGATCAGAGCTCTGGGGCCTACGTCCTGACTTTC	CSARDQSSGAYVLTF
TRBD2	TRBV6-1	TRBJ2-7	.	TGTGCCAGCAGTGGACCTAGCGGGGCGCCCAGCTCCTACGAGCAGTACTTC	CASSGPSGAPSSYEQYF
.	TRBV12-3/TRBV12-4	TRBJ2-3	many	TGTGCCAGCAGCTTAGGGGGTTTGGGCACAGATACGCAGTATTTT	CASSLGGLGTDTQYF
.	TRBV12-3/TRBV12-4	TRBJ1-2	.	TGTGCCAGCAGACCGGGACACTATGGCTACACCTTC	CASRPGHYGYTF
.	TRBV4-2	TRBJ2-1	many	TGCGCCAGCAGCCAAGATGGCAATGAGCAGTTCTTC	CASSQDGNEQFF
.	TRBV5-1	TRBJ2-7	.	TGCGCCAGCAGCTTGCGGCAGGGGAAGAACGAGCAGTACTTC	CASSLRQGKNEQYF